Listed below are T cell receptor beta chains from one sample, sequenced in a study of beta chain features in type 1 diabetes. Method: immunoSEQ multiplex PCR; TCRdb's copy keeps in-frame clones and lacks some. The sample lists hundreds of thousands of clones, about 16% occurring once. The sample consisted of naive CD4+ T cells from blood. These receptors all come from a man aged 18 to 30 in good health. Each CDR3 is given with its conserved first and last residue. The order of the fields is D gene, CDR3 length, V gene, clone size, J gene, CDR3 protein, CDR3 DNA. The D gene is left open where the match is weak. Where a row states a size, it is once, few, many or the class of an expanded clone; other rows omit it.

D: .; length: 13; V: TRBV28; size: few; J: TRBJ2-1; CDR3: CASSRDWRNEQFF; DNA: TGTGCCAGCAGTCGCGATTGGCGGAATGAGCAGTTCTTC
D: .; length: 10; V: TRBV7-2; size: many; J: TRBJ1-6; CDR3: CARDRTPLHF; DNA: TGTGCCAGGGACCGGACACCCCTCCACTTT
D: .; length: 11; V: TRBV18; size: .; J: TRBJ2-5; CDR3: CASSQEETQYF; DNA: TGTGCCAGCTCACAGGAAGAGACCCAGTACTTC
D: .; length: 15; V: TRBV5-1; size: .; J: TRBJ2-7; CDR3: CASRRTTGETYEQYF; DNA: TGCGCCAGCAGACGGACGACAGGCGAGACCTACGAGCAGTACTTC
D: .; length: 14; V: TRBV9; size: .; J: TRBJ2-3; CDR3: CASSPQVGISAQYF; DNA: TGTGCCAGCAGCCCCCAGGTTGGGATTTCGGCGCAGTATTTT
D: .; length: 13; V: TRBV7-3; size: .; J: TRBJ2-5; CDR3: CASTSVRGETQYF; DNA: TGTGCCAGCACCTCGGTCCGAGGCGAGACCCAGTACTTC
D: TRBD1; length: 15; V: TRBV4-2; size: .; J: TRBJ2-5; CDR3: CASSHTTGAQETQYF; DNA: TGTGCCAGCAGCCACACGACAGGGGCCCAAGAGACCCAGTACTTC
D: .; length: 10; V: TRBV28; size: .; J: TRBJ2-1; CDR3: CATSGNEQFF; DNA: TGTGCCACCTCCGGGAATGAGCAGTTCTTC
D: .; length: 15; V: TRBV25-1; size: few; J: TRBJ2-5; CDR3: CASSAPLGLGETQYF; DNA: TGTGCCAGCAGTGCACCGCTGGGGTTAGGAGAGACCCAGTACTTC
D: TRBD1; length: 15; V: TRBV7-9; size: .; J: TRBJ1-5; CDR3: CASGGGQGFNQPQHF; DNA: TGTGCCAGCGGCGGTGGACAGGGGTTCAATCAGCCCCAGCATTTT
D: .; length: 15; V: TRBV7-2; size: .; J: TRBJ1-2; CDR3: CASSSRAGPNYGYTF; DNA: TGTGCCAGCAGCTCTCGGGCAGGTCCTAACTATGGCTACACCTTC
D: TRBD2; length: 14; V: TRBV9; size: few; J: TRBJ2-7; CDR3: CASSVAGGPYEQYF; DNA: TGTGCCAGCAGCGTAGCGGGAGGGCCCTACGAGCAGTACTTC
D: TRBD2; length: 17; V: TRBV4-2; size: .; J: TRBJ2-7; CDR3: CASSQHPTSGGTYEQYF; DNA: TGTGCCAGCAGCCAACACCCCACTAGCGGGGGAACCTACGAGCAGTACTTC
D: .; length: 12; V: TRBV11-3; size: few; J: TRBJ2-3; CDR3: CASSSSKDTQYF; DNA: TGTGCCAGCAGCTCCTCAAAGGATACGCAGTATTTT
D: .; length: 16; V: TRBV7-9; size: .; J: TRBJ2-7; CDR3: CASSLVGRQGSYEQYF; DNA: TGTGCCAGCAGCTTAGTTGGTAGGCAGGGGTCCTACGAGCAGTACTTC
D: .; length: 13; V: TRBV7-9; size: few; J: TRBJ2-7; CDR3: CASSYPGAYEQYF; DNA: TGTGCCAGCAGTTATCCTGGGGCCTACGAGCAGTACTTC
D: .; length: 14; V: TRBV29-1; size: few; J: TRBJ2-5; CDR3: CSVEGRVRRETQYF; DNA: TGCAGCGTTGAGGGAAGGGTCAGGCGGGAGACCCAGTACTTC
D: .; length: 15; V: TRBV5-1; size: few; J: TRBJ2-3; CDR3: CASSSVPFSTDTQYF; DNA: TGCGCCAGCAGCTCTGTCCCCTTTAGCACAGATACGCAGTATTTT
D: .; length: 15; V: TRBV19; size: few; J: TRBJ1-1; CDR3: CASSIYPTGNTEAFF; DNA: TGTGCCAGTAGTATATACCCAACAGGGAACACTGAAGCTTTCTTT
D: .; length: 14; V: TRBV5-1; size: few; J: TRBJ1-1; CDR3: CASSLQGSNTEAFF; DNA: TGCGCCAGCAGCTTGCAGGGATCGAACACTGAAGCTTTCTTT
D: .; length: 14; V: TRBV5-4; size: .; J: TRBJ2-7; CDR3: CASSLRTNSYEQYF; DNA: TGTGCCAGCAGCTTGCGCACAAACTCCTACGAGCAGTACTTC
D: TRBD1; length: 16; V: TRBV25-1; size: few; J: TRBJ1-4; CDR3: CASSEVGTESKEKLFF; DNA: TGTGCCAGCAGTGAAGTTGGGACAGAAAGTAAGGAAAAACTGTTTTTT
D: TRBD2; length: 18; V: TRBV7-8; size: .; J: TRBJ2-4; CDR3: CASSQGLAAALAKNIQYF; DNA: TGTGCCAGCAGCCAAGGACTAGCGGCGGCGCTAGCCAAAAACATTCAGTACTTC